The T cell receptor beta chain described here comes from a study of Ad26.COV2.S vaccination and SARS-CoV-2 variants. Whole-study results and caveats: Placebo recipients trailed vaccine recipients in spike-specific TCR breadth.

As to this clone: Antigen specificity is unknown. A junction boundary mismatches the germline segment, possibly from a read error.

Produced via immunoSEQ multiplex PCR; TCRdb's table is partial and in-frame only. The sample consists of around 400,000 clones, 83% of them appearing once. This CDR3 has 13 amino acids. CDR1 is SEHNR, CDR2 FQNEAQ, per germline (reference sequence). Treatment denoted: some 20 received Ad26.COV2.S at low or high dose, single or two shots; a few received placebo; per-sample allocation not given. It was on day 63 after the first vaccine or placebo injection that samples were taken. Its platform was an Ad26 vector, and its expressed antigen was Wuhan-strain SARS-CoV-2 spike. The specimen was peripheral blood, collected in a trial of Ad26.COV2.S vaccine versus placebo. The source of this sequence is a person between 18 and 60 years old who received the Ad26.COV2.S COVID-19 vaccine or a placebo. This chain joins TRBV7-9 and TRBJ2-7; 9 positions match TRBD1. CDR3 nucleotides: TGTGCCAGCAGCCCGGCTCTTGGACAGGGGCAACACTTC. Amino acids: CASSPALGQGQHF. The full variable domain, with the rest looked up from reference TRBV7-9 and TRBJ2-7, is DTGVSQNPRHKITKRGQNVTFRCDPISEHNRLYWYRQTLGQGPEFLTYFQNEAQLEKSRLLSDRFSAERPKGSFSTLEIQRTEQGDSAMYLCASSPALGQGQHFGPGTRLTVT.